This T cell receptor beta chain was recorded in a study of tissue T cells after allogeneic stem cell transplantation. Turning to the study itself: Steroid-refractory graft-versus-host disease after allogeneic hematopoietic cell transplant qualified adults for prospective research-autopsy enrollment.

Here immunoSEQ multiplex PCR was the method, and the copy in TCRdb shows in-frame clones only, minus some. The table has about 43,000 clones, roughly 89% seen once. This clone was detected once. V lost 2 bases and J lost 2; bases outside the gene matches: 5. The V gene's germline CDR1 is MNHNY and CDR2 SVGAGI (reference sequence). This CDR3 is built from 16 residues. This chain uses TRBV6-6 with TRBJ2-5; 10 bases agree with TRBD1. The sequencing here drew on blood, taken before transplantation. This clonotype originated in a woman aged 40-70 years who later had graft-versus-host disease after an allogeneic stem cell transplant. CDR3 loop: CASSYGGTGDQETQYF. The DNA for the CDR3 is TGTGCCAGCAGTTACGGGGGGACAGGGGATCAAGAGACCCAGTACTTC.